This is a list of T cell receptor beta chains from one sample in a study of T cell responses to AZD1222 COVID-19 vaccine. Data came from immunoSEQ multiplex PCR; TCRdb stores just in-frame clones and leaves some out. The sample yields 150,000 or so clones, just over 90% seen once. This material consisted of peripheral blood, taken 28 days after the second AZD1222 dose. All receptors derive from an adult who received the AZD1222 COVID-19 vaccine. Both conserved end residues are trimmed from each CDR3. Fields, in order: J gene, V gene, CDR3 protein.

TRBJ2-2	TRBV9	ASSALAGGPSGELF
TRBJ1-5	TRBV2	ASMGPGNQPQH
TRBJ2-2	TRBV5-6	ASSLGLSPTGELF
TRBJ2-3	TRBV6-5	ASSYADGITDTQY
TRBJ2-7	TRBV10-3	AIIADGSYEQY
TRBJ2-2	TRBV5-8	ASSPRQLNTGELF
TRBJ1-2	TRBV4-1	ASSQVGRKDGYT
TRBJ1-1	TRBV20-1	SASSGTEAF
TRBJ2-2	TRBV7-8	ASTASSGVKTGELF
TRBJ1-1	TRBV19	ASSIGVGNTEAF
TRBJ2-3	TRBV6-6	ASSYVRETDTQY
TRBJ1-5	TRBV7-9	ASSLSARQSNQPQH
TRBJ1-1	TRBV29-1	SVTMNTEAF
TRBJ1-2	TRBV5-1	ASSSAADYGYT
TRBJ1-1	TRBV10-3	AISEPSRTVEAF
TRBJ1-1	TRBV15	ATSRTEQGAGNTEAF
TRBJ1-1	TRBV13	ASSQGRDGNTEAF
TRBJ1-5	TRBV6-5	ASSSYSNQPQH
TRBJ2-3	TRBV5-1	ASVSGAYPTDTQY
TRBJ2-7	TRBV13	ASSEAASGGYEQY
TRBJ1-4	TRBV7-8	ASSPRTGGGEKLF
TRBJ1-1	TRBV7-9	ASSLTAPGTEAF
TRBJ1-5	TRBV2	ASSGDTNQPQH
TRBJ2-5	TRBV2	ASSGLTRWETQY
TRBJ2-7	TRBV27	ASSLSQVRDYEQY
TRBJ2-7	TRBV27	ASSRDTARFQY
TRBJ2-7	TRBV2	ASSALRSTYEQY
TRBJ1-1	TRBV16	ASSLHYRGGTEAF
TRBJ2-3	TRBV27	ASSHRQGRNTQY
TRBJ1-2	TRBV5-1	ASSYHEDPNYGYT
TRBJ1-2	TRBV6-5	ASSYSGRGLGGYT
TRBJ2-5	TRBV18	ASSRAAEETQY
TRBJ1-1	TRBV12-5	ASGPQGGTEAF
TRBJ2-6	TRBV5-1	ASSVRPLSSGANVLT
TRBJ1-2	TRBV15	ATSSGGPQIYGYT
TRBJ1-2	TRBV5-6	ASSRDYGYT
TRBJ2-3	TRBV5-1	ASSLLSLGTDTQY
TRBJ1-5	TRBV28	ASSLRQVVRNQPQH
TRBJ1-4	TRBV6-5	ASSYSTGEVNEKLF
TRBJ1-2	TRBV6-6	ASSHQGEGYT
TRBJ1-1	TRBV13	ASSLEEGAPYTEAF